A selection of T cell receptor beta chains follows, all from one sample in a study of blood T cell repertoires in COVID-19. Only in-frame clones appear in the TCRdb table, and some are missing; sequencing was by immunoSEQ multiplex PCR. The table records roughly 130,000 clones, 80% of them present only once. The sequenced sample consisted of peripheral blood. All receptors derive from a man between 65 and 79 years old with acute or convalescent COVID-19. The CDR3 runs from the conserved cysteine through the conserved F or W. A D gene is named only where the DNA matches it firmly. Clone size, where shown, is once, few, many, or a class for clones that have expanded.

CDR3aa | CDR3nt | abundance | v_gene | d_gene | j_gene
CASSLRFGTPSFNYGYTF | TGTGCCAGCAGCTTGCGTTTTGGCACACCTTCTTTCAACTATGGCTACACCTTC | . | TRBV5-5 | . | TRBJ1-2
CASSEAGLLTDTQYF | TGCGCCAGCAGTGAAGCAGGGCTCTTGACAGATACGCAGTATTTT | . | TRBV10-1 | . | TRBJ2-3
CASSLAGGSYTEAFF | TGTGCCAGCAGCTTAGCAGGGGGCTCGTACACTGAAGCTTTCTTT | few | TRBV5-5 | TRBD1 | TRBJ1-1
CASGRRSNNQPQHF | TGTGCCAGCGGCCGTCGTAGCAACAATCAGCCCCAGCATTTT | . | TRBV6-5 | . | TRBJ1-5
CASISAGNTIYF | TGTGCCAGCATCTCGGCTGGAAACACCATATATTTT | . | TRBV28 | . | TRBJ1-3
CASSSEAETQYF | TGCGCCAGCAGCTCGGAGGCCGAGACGCAGTATTTT | few | TRBV5-1 | . | TRBJ2-3
CASSPDRAREAFF | TGTGCCAGCAGCCCGGACAGGGCACGTGAAGCTTTCTTT | . | TRBV7-8 | TRBD1 | TRBJ1-1
CASSYATGGLYGYTF | TGTGCCAGCAGCTATGCGACAGGGGGCTTGTATGGCTACACCTTC | . | TRBV2 | TRBD1 | TRBJ1-2
CASKGRTEAFF | TGTGCCAGTAAGGGGAGGACTGAAGCTTTCTTT | . | TRBV28 | . | TRBJ1-1
CASSPLQGFNSPLHF | TGTGCCAGCAGCCCCCTACAGGGATTTAATTCACCCCTCCACTTT | few | TRBV11-2 | . | TRBJ1-6
CASSEGQGLKFF | TGTGCCAGCAGTGAAGGGCAGGGACTAAAGTTCTTC | once | TRBV6-1 | TRBD2 | TRBJ2-1
CASRGGTGDNYGYTF | TGTGCCAGCAGAGGTGGGACAGGAGATAACTATGGCTACACCTTC | . | TRBV6-4 | TRBD1 | TRBJ1-2
CASSWANTNTGELFF | TGTGCCAGCAGCTGGGCAAACACGAACACCGGGGAGCTGTTTTTT | . | TRBV7-9 | . | TRBJ2-2
CASSWEGEQYF | TGTGCCAGCAGCTGGGAGGGGGAGCAGTACTTC | . | TRBV5-4 | TRBD2 | TRBJ2-7
CASSRQGNTGELFF | TGTGCCAGCTCAAGACAGGGGAACACCGGGGAGCTGTTTTTT | . | TRBV18 | TRBD1 | TRBJ2-2
CASSLGGRGTDTQYF | TGTGCCAGCAGCTTAGGGGGCAGGGGCACAGATACGCAGTATTTT | . | TRBV7-9 | . | TRBJ2-3
CASSSGSGGNEQFF | TGTGCCAGCAGCTCGGGGTCAGGGGGCAATGAGCAGTTCTTC | . | TRBV28 | TRBD1 | TRBJ2-1
CASRAQGYSGNTIYF | TGTGCCAGCAGGGCTCAGGGATACTCTGGAAACACCATATATTTT | . | TRBV27 | . | TRBJ1-3
CASTPDRTVLGYTF | TGTGCCAGTACCCCGGACCGGACAGTTCTTGGCTACACCTTC | . | TRBV19 | . | TRBJ1-2
CASLPLRDSGNTIYF | TGTGCCAGCCTTCCTTTGAGGGACTCTGGAAACACCATATATTTT | . | TRBV6-5 | . | TRBJ1-3
CASSEEEARYNEKLFF | TGTGCCAGCAGTGAAGAGGAGGCCAGGTACAATGAAAAACTGTTTTTT | . | TRBV2 | . | TRBJ1-4
CASRVAAYEQYF | TGTGCCAGCAGGGTCGCGGCCTACGAGCAGTACTTC | . | TRBV6-5 | . | TRBJ2-7
CASRLRTSTDTQYF | TGTGCCAGCAGACTACGTACTAGCACAGATACGCAGTATTTT | . | TRBV11-2 | . | TRBJ2-3
CASSQGYRGATDTQYF | TGCGCCAGCAGCCAAGGTTACAGGGGGGCAACAGATACGCAGTATTTT | . | TRBV4-1 | TRBD1 | TRBJ2-3
CASSQAGEAEAFF | TGTGCCAGCAGCCAAGCGGGGGAGGCTGAAGCTTTCTTT | . | TRBV3-1/TRBV3-2 | . | TRBJ1-1
CASSQGGHFSGNTIYF | TGCGCCAGCAGCCAAGGAGGACATTTCTCTGGAAACACCATATATTTT | . | TRBV4-1 | . | TRBJ1-3
CASSWTGKLAEKLFF | TGCGCCAGCAGCTGGACAGGGAAGTTGGCGGAAAAACTGTTTTTT | few | TRBV5-1 | TRBD1 | TRBJ1-4
CASSLGGQGGNTIYF | TGTGCCAGCAGCTTAGGGGGACAGGGTGGAAACACCATATATTTT | . | TRBV7-9 | TRBD1 | TRBJ1-3
CAISDPTAFLSYNEQFF | TGTGCCATCAGTGACCCTACAGCTTTCCTCTCCTACAATGAGCAGTTCTTC | . | TRBV10-3 | . | TRBJ2-1
CASSAAPVGYTF | TGTGCCAGCAGCGCGGCTCCGGTTGGCTACACCTTC | . | TRBV5-6 | . | TRBJ1-2
CASSPYRDRYNEQFF | TGTGCCAGCAGCCCGTACCGGGACAGATACAATGAGCAGTTCTTC | . | TRBV7-2 | TRBD1 | TRBJ2-1
CASSPLTGEYSPLHF | TGTGCCAGCAGTCCTCTGACAGGCGAGTACTCACCCCTCCACTTT | . | TRBV28 | . | TRBJ1-6
CATSTPGTDIYGYTF | TGTGCCACCAGTACACCCGGGACAGATATTTATGGCTACACCTTC | . | TRBV24-1 | TRBD1 | TRBJ1-2
CASSADRNTEAFF | TGTGCCAGCAGTGCGGACAGGAACACTGAAGCTTTCTTT | . | TRBV12-3/TRBV12-4 | . | TRBJ1-1
CASSLGEGYTF | TGTGCCAGCAGTTTAGGGGAGGGCTACACCTTC | . | TRBV12-3/TRBV12-4 | . | TRBJ1-2
CASSPRTAYQETQYF | TGTGCCAGCAGCCCCCGGACAGCGTACCAAGAGACCCAGTACTTC | . | TRBV9 | . | TRBJ2-5
CASSASKSGGGELFF | TGTGCCAGCAGCGCATCCAAGTCAGGGGGCGGGGAGCTGTTTTTT | once | TRBV28 | TRBD1 | TRBJ2-2
CASRNPGTTHEQYF | TGTGCCAGCAGGAATCCCGGGACTACCCACGAGCAGTACTTC | . | TRBV6-5 | TRBD2 | TRBJ2-7
CARSWERKEVHQPQHF | TGTGCCAGAAGCTGGGAAAGGAAGGAGGTACATCAGCCCCAGCATTTT | once | TRBV5-3 | . | TRBJ1-5
CASSSRGIGATLPTDTQYF | TGTGCCAGCAGCTCCCGTGGGATAGGGGCCACCTTACCCACAGATACGCAGTATTTT | . | TRBV5-6 | . | TRBJ2-3
CASSRPGTSGGVAGELFF | TGCGCCAGCAGTCGTCCCGGGACTAGCGGGGGGGTCGCCGGGGAGCTGTTTTTT | once | TRBV5-1 | TRBD2 | TRBJ2-2
CASVTGSGNTIYF | TGTGCCAGCGTCACAGGGTCGGGAAACACCATATATTTT | . | TRBV28 | . | TRBJ1-3
CASGFRRGGQGEQFF | TGTGCCAGCGGCTTTCGGCGGGGGGGCCAGGGTGAGCAGTTCTTC | few | TRBV7-2 | TRBD2 | TRBJ2-1
CASSPGTSGTYEQYF | TGTGCCAGCAGTCCCGGGACTAGCGGAACCTACGAGCAGTACTTC | . | TRBV27 | TRBD2 | TRBJ2-7
CASSQQGMREQYF | TGTGCCAGTAGTCAACAGGGGATGAGGGAGCAGTACTTC | . | TRBV19 | TRBD1 | TRBJ2-7
CASSVEAGTLLTDTQYF | TGTGCCAGCAGCGTAGAGGCCGGGACATTACTCACAGATACGCAGTATTTT | . | TRBV9 | . | TRBJ2-3
CATGLAASSSYNEQFF | TGCGCCACTGGACTAGCGGCCTCTAGCTCCTACAATGAGCAGTTCTTC | . | TRBV4-1 | TRBD2 | TRBJ2-1
CASRTLRYGTGEHGYTF | TGTGCCAGCAGGACTCTGCGGTACGGGACAGGGGAACATGGCTACACCTTC | . | TRBV27 | TRBD1 | TRBJ1-2
CASSQESTESGNTIYF | TGCGCCAGCAGCCAAGAATCAACTGAATCGGGAAACACCATATATTTT | . | TRBV4-1 | . | TRBJ1-3
CASSPHTGTPDRLDTQYF | TGTGCCAGCAGCCCCCATACCGGGACACCTGACCGACTGGATACGCAGTATTTT | . | TRBV11-2 | . | TRBJ2-3
CASGAGTQYNEQFF | TGTGCTAGTGGAGCCGGGACTCAATACAATGAGCAGTTCTTC | . | TRBV12-5 | . | TRBJ2-1
CASSSQPGANSPLHF | TGTGCCAGCAGCTCCCAGCCGGGAGCGAATTCACCCCTCCACTTT | few | TRBV5-5 | . | TRBJ1-6
CASSYREGLKGELFF | TGTGCCAGCAGTTACAGGGAGGGTCTTAAGGGGGAGCTGTTTTTT | . | TRBV6-5 | TRBD2 | TRBJ2-2
CASSGFRNSPLHF | TGTGCCAGCAGTGGTTTCCGGAATTCACCCCTCCACTTT | . | TRBV27 | . | TRBJ1-6